The next 22 T cell receptor beta chains were all read from a single sample in a study of T cells in Graves' hyperthyroidism and ophthalmopathy. RNA transcripts provided the source from which TCR beta CDR3 regions were amplified. TCR CDR3 underwent first-round RT-PCR with the HTBI primer set. TCRdb re-derived calls from the multiplex PCR reads in MiXCR, one entry per CDR3 protein. The sample carries about 400,000 distinct CDR3 sequences, about 15% recorded once. Sequencing was performed on blood. These receptors all come from a woman in her twenties or thirties with Graves' hyperthyroidism.

This clonotype was recorded many times. The V call is TRBV6-1, the J call TRBJ2-3; TRBD2 might be the D (5 bases). Germline V CDR1 and CDR2: MNHNS, SASEGT. Trimming left V 7 bases short and J 0 bases short, with 14 bases between. The CDR3 has 15 amino acids. The CDR3 loop reads CASTWTRDSTDTQYF. Here the CDR3 DNA reads TGTGCCAGCACCTGGACCCGGGATAGCACAGATACGCAGTATTTT.

The chain recombines TRBV20-1 with TRBJ1-2; possibly TRBD1 for D (6 bases). The V and J ends lost 5 bases and 3 bases respectively, with 10 bases between them. Germline-derived CDR1 and CDR2 are DFQATT and SNEGSKA (reference sequence). The CDR3 is 12 amino acids. The CDR3 reads CSAGSGDYGYTF. CDR3 bases: TGCAGTGCTGGGTCAGGGGACTATGGCTACACCTTC.

There are a few counts of this clonotype. The chain combines TRBV29-1 with TRBJ2-5, with 9 bases aligning to TRBD2. Germline-derived CDR1 and CDR2 are SQVTM and ANQGSEA. Trimming cost V 3 bases and J 5 bases; bases outside gene matches: 7. The CDR3 runs 14 residues. CDR3 sequence (DNA): TGCAGCGTTGACAGGGGCGGGAGGGGTGAGACCCAGTACTTC. It encodes CSVDRGGRGETQYF.

This sequence joins TRBV4-1 and TRBJ2-7, with 7 positions matching TRBD2. Germline lookup yields CDR1 MGHRA and CDR2 YSYEKL. The CDR3 loop spans 15 amino acids. J gave up 0 bases and V 1 base, and 3 bases lay outside the gene matches. This CDR3 reads CASSQGGGSSYEQYF. CDR3 in DNA: TGCGCCAGCAGCCAAGGGGGGGGGAGCTCCTACGAGCAGTACTTC.

This clonotype was observed many times. This chain connects TRBV18 to TRBJ1-1; D not resolved. Trimming took 3 bases from V and 0 from J, leaving 11 bases between them. The germline V gene encodes CDR1 KGHSH and CDR2 LQKENI. The CDR3 runs to 15 residues. This CDR3 is CASSPRGDLNTEAFF. CDR3 DNA: TGTGCCAGCTCACCGCGTGGAGATCTGAACACTGAAGCTTTCTTT.

This clonotype was seen repeatedly, ten times or more. J is TRBJ2-3 and V is TRBV11-2, with D uncertain. The CDR3 contains 12 residues. CDR1 and CDR2 from the germline V gene are SGHAT and FQNNGV. With 5 bases removed from V and 2 bases from J, the gap between germline ends came to 5 bases. CDR3 in amino acids: CASSSITDTQYF. CDR3 DNA: TGTGCCAGCAGCAGTATCACAGATACGCAGTATTTT.

The table lists this clonotype with many counts. V gene TRBV7-7 combines with J gene TRBJ2-2; D perhaps matches TRBD2 (6 bases). CDR3 length: 14 amino acids. V was clipped by 6 bases and J by 1 base, with 9 bases between them. Looked up from germline, CDR1 is SSHAT and CDR2 is FNYEAQ (reference sequence). The CDR3 nucleotides read TGTGCCAGCAGGCGGGACGAGAACACCGGGGAGCTGTTTTTT. Its protein is CASRRDENTGELFF.

V and J are TRBV28 and TRBJ2-2, with 7 bases lining up with TRBD1. This CDR3 contains 15 residues. The V gene's germline CDR1 is MDHEN and CDR2 SYDVKM. The V and J ends lost 4 bases and 3 bases, in that order; junction bases with no gene match: 5. CDR3 DNA: TGTGCCAGCAGTTCAGGGGGAACGGACACCGGGGAGCTGTTTTTT. It codes for CASSSGGTDTGELFF.

This clonotype showed up just a few times. A read error may produce the germline difference seen at one junction end. The chain links TRBV27 to TRBJ1-2; no clear D. The CDR3 spans 13 residues. Germline assignment: CDR1 MNHEY and CDR2 SMNVEV (reference sequence). This CDR3 is CTSSLGRTYGYTF. CDR3 DNA sequence: TGTACCAGCAGTTTAGGACGGACCTATGGCTACACCTTC.

The chain links TRBV7-9 to TRBJ2-4; 8 bases agree with TRBD2. The CDR3 runs 16 residues. Germline loops: CDR1 SEHNR, CDR2 FQNEAQ (reference sequence). V lost 5 bases and J lost 2; bases outside the gene matches: 8. The CDR3, as DNA: TGTGCCAGCAGCCAGAACGGGGGGGCTCCCAAAAACATTCAGTACTTC. Its translation: CASSQNGGAPKNIQYF.

V is TRBV5-5 and J is TRBJ1-1; weak D call: TRBD1 (5 bases). Germline V gene data show CDR1 as SGHKS and CDR2 as YYEKEE (reference sequence). Between the trimmed V and J ends, which lost 4 bases and 4 bases, there was a span of 11 bases. The CDR3 consists of 13 residues. CDR3 nucleotides: TGTGCCAGCAGCATTGACAGTCTCACTGAAGCTTTCTTT. Translated, it gives CASSIDSLTEAFF.

The chain combines TRBV11-2 with TRBJ2-2; D not certain. Germline values: CDR1 SGHAT, CDR2 FQNNGV. This CDR3 is built from 13 residues. The V gene lost 5 bases and the J gene lost 6 bases, with 10 bases spanning the gap. The CDR3 DNA sequence: TGTGCCAGCAGCCCGTCCCGAGCCGGGGAGCTGTTTTTT. Translation gives CASSPSRAGELFF.

This clonotype was detected ten times or more. The junction departs from the called germline gene at one end, perhaps through a read error. The V gene is TRBV28, the J gene TRBJ1-1; D perhaps matches TRBD1 (6 bases). The germline gives CDR1 MDHEN, CDR2 SYDVKM. This CDR3 comprises 16 residues. CDR3 DNA sequence: TGTGCCAGCAGTTTACAGAAAACAGGGCTGAAAACTGAAGCTTTCTTT. Its protein is CASSLQKTGLKTEAFF.

This clonotype was counted many times. The chain is built from TRBV7-3 and TRBJ2-5, with TRBD1 identical over 10 bases. CDR3 size: 19 residues. Trimming at V came to 3 bases and at J to 3 bases, leaving 16 bases not matched to a gene. Germline lookup yields CDR1 SGHTA and CDR2 FQGTGA. DNA for the CDR3: TGTGCCAGCAGCTTGACCGGGACAGGGGTGGGGACCTCAGAAGAGACCCAGTACTTC. It specifies CASSLTGTGVGTSEETQYF. Supplemented by reference TRBV7-3 and TRBJ2-5, the full variable domain reads GAGVSQTPSNKVTEKGKYVELRCDPISGHTALYWYRQSLGQGPEFLIYFQGTGAADDSGLPNDRFFAVRPEGSVSTLKIQRTERGDSAVYLCASSLTGTGVGTSEETQYFGPGTRLLVL.

This clonotype was found many times. V usage is TRBV18 and J usage is TRBJ1-2; perhaps TRBD1 as D (5 bases). Per the germline V gene, CDR1 is KGHSH and CDR2 is LQKENI. This CDR3 region has 13 residues. V lost 6 bases and J 2 bases, leaving 10 bases between the germline ends. Written as DNA, the CDR3 is TGTGCCAGCTCGCCGGGGGTAAACTATGGCTACACCTTC. Its translation: CASSPGVNYGYTF.

The J gene is TRBJ2-1, the V gene TRBV29-1, with D possibly being TRBD1 (5 bases). This CDR3 is 14 amino acids long. The V gene's germline CDR1 is SQVTM and CDR2 ANQGSEA. Deletions cut 3 bases from V and 2 bases from J, with 11 bases between. In nucleotides, the CDR3 is TGCAGCGTTGAGGGGCAGGGTACCTACAATGAGCAGTTCTTC. Protein sequence: CSVEGQGTYNEQFF.

This chain links TRBV6-1 with TRBJ2-1, with 8 bases lining up with TRBD2. This CDR3 comprises 14 residues. CDR1 MNHNS and CDR2 SASEGT come from the germline V gene. V lost 5 bases and J lost 6; bases outside the gene matches: 6. The CDR3, as DNA: TGTGCCAGCAGTCCCGGGACTAGGGGCAATGAGCAGTTCTTC. Protein: CASSPGTRGNEQFF.

This clonotype was seen a handful of times. The chain links TRBV2 to TRBJ1-2, with TRBD1 matching 8 bases. The germline CDR1 and CDR2 sequences are SNHLY and FYNNEI. The V and J ends lost 3 bases and 9 bases, in that order; junction bases with no gene match: 9. The CDR3 covers 14 residues. DNA for the CDR3: TGTGCCAGCAGTGAGGGACAGGCTCCCAATCGCTACACCTTC. Its translation is CASSEGQAPNRYTF.

This clonotype was observed at least ten times. The chain employs TRBV3-1 and TRBJ1-1; D call uncertain. Trimming shortened V by 1 base and J by 0 bases, and 6 bases separated the two germline ends. Germline assignment: CDR1 LGHDT and CDR2 YNNKEL (reference sequence). This CDR3 contains 14 residues. Here the CDR3 reads CASSQAAVNTEAFF. Here the CDR3 DNA reads TGTGCCAGCAGCCAAGCAGCAGTGAACACTGAAGCTTTCTTT.

The table lists this clonotype with a few counts. The rearrangement uses TRBV20-1 and TRBJ2-1; D may be TRBD2 (5 bases). Germline CDR1 DFQATT, CDR2 SNEGSKA (reference sequence). This CDR3 has 15 residues. The germline V and J ends were trimmed by 0 bases and 6 bases, with 15 bases remaining between them. The CDR3 nucleotides are TGCAGTGCTAGAGATCTTTTAGGACTTGCCAATGAGCAGTTCTTC. This encodes CSARDLLGLANEQFF.

This clonotype was found a few times. This CDR3 is CASSEVRYEQYF. In DNA, the CDR3 is TGTGCCAGCAGTGAAGTACGGTACGAGCAGTACTTC. The V call is TRBV6-1, the J call TRBJ2-7; no firm D call. From germline, CDR1 is MNHNS and CDR2 SASEGT. CDR3 length equals 12 residues. Trimming removed 1 base at V and 4 bases at J, with 5 bases between.

V gene TRBV13 combines with J gene TRBJ2-2; 9 bases fit TRBD2. Germline V gene data show CDR1 as PRHDT and CDR2 as FYEKMQ (reference sequence). The V and J ends lost 5 bases and 4 bases, in that order; junction bases with no gene match: 20. The CDR3 loop spans 20 amino acids. CDR3 sequence reads: CASSPLFVAGGYMPTGELFF. CDR3 DNA sequence: TGTGCCAGCAGCCCCCTGTTTGTCGCGGGAGGGTATATGCCCACCGGGGAGCTGTTTTTT. The entire variable domain, with the rest obtained from reference TRBV13 and TRBJ2-2, is as follows: AAGVIQSPRHLIKEKRETATLKCYPIPRHDTVYWYQQGPGQDPQFLISFYEKMQSDKGSIPDRFSAQQFSDYHSELNMSSLELGDSALYFCASSPLFVAGGYMPTGELFFGEGSRLTVL.